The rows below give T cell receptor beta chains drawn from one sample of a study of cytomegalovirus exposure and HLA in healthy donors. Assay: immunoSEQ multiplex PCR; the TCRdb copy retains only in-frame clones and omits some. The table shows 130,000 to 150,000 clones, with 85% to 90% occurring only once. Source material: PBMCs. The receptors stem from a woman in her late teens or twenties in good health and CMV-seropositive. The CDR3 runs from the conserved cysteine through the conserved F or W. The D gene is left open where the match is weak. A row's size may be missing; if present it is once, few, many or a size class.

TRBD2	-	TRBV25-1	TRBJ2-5	CASSVTSGGPGYF	TGTGCCAGCAGTGTAACTAGCGGGGGCCCTGGGTACTTC
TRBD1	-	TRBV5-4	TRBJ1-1	CASSATGLMNTEAFF	TGTGCCAGCAGCGCGACAGGGCTAATGAACACTGAAGCTTTCTTT
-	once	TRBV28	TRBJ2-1	CASSLRGSYNEQFF	TGTGCCAGCAGTTTAAGGGGATCCTACAATGAGCAGTTCTTC
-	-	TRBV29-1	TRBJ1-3	CSVSYSGTGNTIYF	TGCAGCGTATCCTACAGCGGGACAGGAAACACCATATATTTT
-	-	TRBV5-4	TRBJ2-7	CASNQAGGGVGEQYF	TGTGCCAGCAACCAAGCCGGGGGTGGCGTCGGAGAGCAGTACTTC
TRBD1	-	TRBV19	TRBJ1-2	CASTLLLGQGYGYTF	TGTGCCAGTACCCTCCTTTTGGGACAGGGATATGGCTACACCTTC
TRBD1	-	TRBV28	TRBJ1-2	CAIRTGGYGYTF	TGTGCCATCCGGACAGGGGGATATGGCTACACCTTC
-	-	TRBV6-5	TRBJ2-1	CATLGAGVTYNEQFF	TGTGCCACCCTAGGGGCAGGGGTCACCTACAATGAGCAGTTCTTC
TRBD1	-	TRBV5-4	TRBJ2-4	CASSPTGTGGAGKNIQYF	TGTGCCAGCAGCCCGACCGGGACAGGGGGCGCCGGCAAAAACATTCAGTACTTC
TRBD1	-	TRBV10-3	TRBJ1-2	CAISGGQGGYTF	TGTGCCATCAGTGGGGGACAGGGTGGCTACACCTTC
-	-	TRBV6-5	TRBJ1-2	CASRRDGSRGYTF	TGTGCCAGCAGGCGGGACGGCTCTAGGGGCTACACCTTC
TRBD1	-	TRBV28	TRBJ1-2	CASWARNGTAPKDYGYTF	TGTGCCAGCTGGGCAAGAAATGGGACAGCCCCGAAGGACTATGGCTACACCTTC
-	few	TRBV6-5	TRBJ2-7	CASSRSKLGEQYF	TGTGCCAGCAGCCGCTCCAAACTAGGCGAGCAGTACTTC
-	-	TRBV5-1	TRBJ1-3	CASSLTGDSGNTIYF	TGCGCCAGCAGCTTGACAGGTGACTCTGGAAACACCATATATTTT
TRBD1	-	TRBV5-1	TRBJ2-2	CASSSHGMGQGYTGELFF	TGCGCCAGCAGCTCCCATGGGATGGGACAGGGGTACACCGGGGAGCTGTTTTTT
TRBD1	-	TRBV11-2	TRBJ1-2	CASSSGGVYGYTF	TGTGCCAGCAGCTCAGGGGGCGTCTATGGCTACACCTTC
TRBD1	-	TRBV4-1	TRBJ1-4	CASSQGGGQSLRGEKLFF	TGCGCCAGCAGCCAAGGTGGGGGACAGAGCCTCCGAGGTGAAAAACTGTTTTTT
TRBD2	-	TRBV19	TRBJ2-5	CASSPRGGYQETQYF	TGTGCCAGTAGTCCCCGCGGGGGGTACCAAGAGACCCAGTACTTC
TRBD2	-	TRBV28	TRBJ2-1	CASSASGGSYNEQFF	TGTGCCAGCAGTGCTAGCGGGGGGTCCTACAATGAGCAGTTCTTC
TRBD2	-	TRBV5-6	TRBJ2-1	CASSLGTSGVEQFF	TGTGCCAGCAGCTTGGGGACTAGCGGGGTCGAGCAGTTCTTC
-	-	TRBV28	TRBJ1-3	CASSPPGGSNTIYF	TGTGCCAGCAGCCCCCCGGGAGGGAGCAACACCATATATTTT
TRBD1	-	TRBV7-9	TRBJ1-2	CASSFVDRGGGYTF	TGTGCCAGCAGCTTCGTCGACAGGGGGGGCGGCTACACCTTC
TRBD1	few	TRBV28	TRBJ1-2	CATASGTGVAGYTF	TGTGCCACCGCATCCGGGACAGGGGTAGCTGGCTACACCTTC
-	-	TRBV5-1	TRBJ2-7	CASSSGGPEYEQYF	TGCGCCAGCAGCTCCGGGGGGCCGGAATACGAGCAGTACTTC
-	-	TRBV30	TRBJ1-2	CAWSVWDWDRGYGYTF	TGTGCCTGGAGTGTATGGGACTGGGATCGTGGATATGGCTACACCTTC
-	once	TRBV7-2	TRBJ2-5	CASSPPGGTVGKTQYF	TGTGCCAGCAGCCCCCCCGGAGGGACGGTGGGGAAGACCCAGTACTTC
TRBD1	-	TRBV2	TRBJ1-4	CASSEEGRGREKLFF	TGTGCCAGCAGTGAAGAGGGCAGGGGGAGGGAAAAACTGTTTTTT
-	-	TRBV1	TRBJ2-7	CTSSPALAGGPSPYEQYF	TGCACCAGCAGCCCGGCTTTGGCGGGGGGCCCCAGCCCTTACGAGCAGTACTTC
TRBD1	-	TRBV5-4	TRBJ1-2	CASSPTGEVDTF	TGTGCCAGCAGCCCGACAGGGGAAGTCGACACCTTC
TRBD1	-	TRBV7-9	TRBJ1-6	CASSSSGQGNSPLHF	TGTGCCAGCAGCTCGTCGGGACAGGGAAATTCACCCCTCCACTTT
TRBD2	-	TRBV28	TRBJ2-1	CASSFGRGYNEQFF	TGTGCCAGCAGTTTCGGGAGGGGTTATAATGAGCAGTTCTTC
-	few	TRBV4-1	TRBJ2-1	CASTLSGEYNEQFF	TGCGCCAGCACCCTTAGCGGCGAGTACAATGAGCAGTTCTTC
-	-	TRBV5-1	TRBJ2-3	CASSTYATGLGDTQYF	TGCGCCAGCAGCACCTACGCAACAGGGCTCGGTGATACGCAGTATTTT
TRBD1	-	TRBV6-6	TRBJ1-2	CASSGQGINYGYTF	TGTGCCAGCAGCGGACAGGGAATTAACTATGGCTACACCTTC
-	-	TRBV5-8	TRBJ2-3	CASGFNTDTQYF	TGTGCCAGCGGCTTTAACACAGATACGCAGTATTTT
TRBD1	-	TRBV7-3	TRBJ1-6	CASSLGGGVNSPLHF	TGTGCCAGCAGCCTCGGAGGGGGCGTTAATTCACCCCTCCACTTT
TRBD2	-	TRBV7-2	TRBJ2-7	CASSLARTRAPYEQYF	TGTGCCAGCAGCTTAGCGCGGACTAGGGCTCCCTACGAGCAGTACTTC
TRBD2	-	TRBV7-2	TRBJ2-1	CASSPTSGYNEQFF	TGTGCCAGCAGCCCTACTAGCGGGTACAATGAGCAGTTCTTC
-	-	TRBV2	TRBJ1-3	CASTVGTSGNTIYF	TGTGCCAGCACTGTAGGGACATCGGGAAACACCATATATTTT
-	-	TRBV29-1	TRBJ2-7	CSVGPASSYEQYF	TGCAGCGTTGGCCCAGCGAGCTCCTACGAGCAGTACTTC
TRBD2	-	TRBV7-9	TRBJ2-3	CASSPRWEASGDSTDTQYF	TGTGCCAGCAGCCCTAGATGGGAGGCTAGCGGGGATAGCACAGATACGCAGTATTTT
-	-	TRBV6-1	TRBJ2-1	CASSGSFQGEQFF	TGTGCCAGCAGTGGATCATTCCAGGGTGAGCAGTTCTTC
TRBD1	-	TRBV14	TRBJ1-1	CASSSRQGLMNTEAFF	TGTGCCAGCAGCTCCCGACAGGGACTCATGAACACTGAAGCTTTCTTT
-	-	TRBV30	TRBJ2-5	CAWSVTGRETQYF	TGTGCCTGGAGTGTAACGGGGAGAGAGACCCAGTACTTC
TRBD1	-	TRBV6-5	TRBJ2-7	CASSRPGQGVGEQYF	TGTGCCAGCAGTAGACCGGGACAGGGGGTGGGCGAGCAGTACTTC